The rows below give T cell receptor beta chains drawn from one sample of a study of T cells after yellow fever vaccination. Using its own MiXCR run on the 5' RACE reads, TCRdb lists one record per CDR3 protein. The data show 400,000 or so distinct CDR3 sequences, 11% seen once. Sequences were derived from PBMCs, sampled on the day of the first yellow fever vaccination. These receptors all come from a young man who received the YFV17D yellow fever vaccine. Each CDR3 is given with its conserved first and last residue. The D gene is left open where the match is weak. Clone sizes are given selectively: once, few, many, or a class where the clone is expanded.

few . TRBJ1-5 TRBV18 TGTGCCAGCTCACCACGCAGACAGAGCAATCAGCCCCAGCATTTT CASSPRRQSNQPQHF
few . TRBJ2-2 TRBV19 TGTGCCAGTAGTGCAGGGGATTACACCGGGGAGCTGTTTTTT CASSAGDYTGELFF
few . TRBJ2-7 TRBV7-2 TGTGCCAGCAGCCACCCAAACAGACAGATCAGCTCCTACGAGCAGTACTTC CASSHPNRQISSYEQYF
few . TRBJ2-6 TRBV20-1 TGCAGTGCTAGATACTCCAACGCTCAGGGTCCCGGCTCTGGGGCCAACGTCCTGACTTTC CSARYSNAQGPGSGANVLTF
many TRBD1 TRBJ2-6 TRBV4-1 TGCGCCAGCAGCCAAGGGAGACAGGGGGCATCTGGGGCCAACGTCCTGACTTTC CASSQGRQGASGANVLTF
. . TRBJ1-5 TRBV9 TGTGCCAGCAGCCCGAGCCAGGGTCCCTGGCCCCAGCATTTT CASSPSQGPWPQHF
. TRBD1 TRBJ2-2 TRBV9 TGTGCCAGCACCAAGGACAGGGGTGACACCGGGGAGCTGTTTTTT CASTKDRGDTGELFF
. . TRBJ2-2 TRBV10-1 TGCGCCAGCAGTGCCACACTGGACCTAAACACCGGGGAGCTGTTTTTT CASSATLDLNTGELFF
. TRBD2 TRBJ2-2 TRBV6-2/TRBV6-3 TGTGCCAGCAGTTACTCGAGTGGCGGACTAGCGGGGGGGCTGAACACCGGGGAGCTGTTTTTT CASSYSSGGLAGGLNTGELFF
. TRBD1 TRBJ1-5 TRBV20-1 TGCAGTGTGCCGAGGACAGGGGGCAATCAGCCCCAGCATTTT CSVPRTGGNQPQHF
many TRBD1 TRBJ1-4 TRBV29-1 TGCAGCGTGGGACAGGGGTGGGAAAAACTGTTTTTT CSVGQGWEKLFF
few . TRBJ2-3 TRBV20-1 TGCAGTGCTAATGGGGGTCTGGGCACAGATACGCAGTATTTT CSANGGLGTDTQYF
. TRBD1 TRBJ1-2 TRBV9 TGTGCCAGCAGCGAGGACAGGGGCCGAGCTAACTATGGCTACACCTTC CASSEDRGRANYGYTF
few . TRBJ2-2 TRBV12-3/TRBV12-4 TGTGCCAGCACCTCAGGGGCGGGCACCGGGGAGCTGTTTTTT CASTSGAGTGELFF
. . TRBJ2-7 TRBV6-2/TRBV6-3 TGTGCCAGCAGTTACGGTCGGGAAGACTGGGGGAGCTCCTACGAGCAGTACTTC CASSYGREDWGSSYEQYF
few . TRBJ2-4 TRBV6-1 TGTGCCAGCAGGGCCTTGCTTGACGGCATTCAGTACTTC CASRALLDGIQYF
few . TRBJ2-1 TRBV23-1 TGCGCCAGCAGTCAATCGGGGGATTTCGGTCGATACAATGAGCAGTTCTTC CASSQSGDFGRYNEQFF
few . TRBJ1-1 TRBV5-1 TGCGCCAGCAGCTTCTCGGGGGCGACTGAAGCTTTCTTT CASSFSGATEAFF
. . TRBJ2-4 TRBV7-2 TGTGCCAGCAGCTTAGGGGGGATTGGCAAAAACATTCAGTACTTC CASSLGGIGKNIQYF
medium-sized . TRBJ2-3 TRBV5-1 TGCGCCAGCAGCTTCGAACGAGGCACAGATACGCAGTATTTT CASSFERGTDTQYF
. TRBD1 TRBJ2-5 TRBV6-4 TGTGCCAGCAGTGGGATCGGACAGGACAACCAAGAGACCCAGTACTTC CASSGIGQDNQETQYF
. . TRBJ1-5 TRBV20-1 TGCAGTGCTAGAACCTACAGCAATCAGCCCCAGCATTTT CSARTYSNQPQHF
. . TRBJ1-6 TRBV7-6 TGTGCCAGCAGCTTTTCGGGACATACCGGTTCACCCCTCCACTTT CASSFSGHTGSPLHF
few TRBD2 TRBJ2-4 TRBV11-2 TGTGCCAGCAGCTTAGGCCCGGGGGGGCCGTTCGACATTCAGTACTTC CASSLGPGGPFDIQYF
few TRBD2 TRBJ2-4 TRBV4-2 TGTGCCAGCAGCCATGCTCTAGCGGGGGGAGCCAAAAACATTCAGTACTTC CASSHALAGGAKNIQYF
. . TRBJ1-6 TRBV27 TGTGCCAGCAGTTTAACCGGCCGGGGACCGAGCTCCTATAATTCACCCCTCCACTTT CASSLTGRGPSSYNSPLHF
. . TRBJ1-1 TRBV20-1 TGCAGTGCTACGGCAGGTCAGAACACTGAAGCTTTCTTT CSATAGQNTEAFF
once . TRBJ2-2 TRBV5-6 TGTGCCAGCAGCCCGGCGGCCGGGGTCAACACCGGGGAGCTGTTTTTT CASSPAAGVNTGELFF
few TRBD2 TRBJ2-7 TRBV5-4 TGTGCCAGCAGCATCGGGACTAGCGGAGGACTCTACGAGCAGTACTTC CASSIGTSGGLYEQYF
. TRBD2 TRBJ2-6 TRBV6-5 TGTGCCAGCAGTTTAGCGGGGGGCAACTCTGGGGCCAACGTCCTGACTTTC CASSLAGGNSGANVLTF
. . TRBJ1-5 TRBV7-2 TGTGCCAGCAGCTATACAGGGTATAATCAGCCCCAGCATTTT CASSYTGYNQPQHF
. . TRBJ1-2 TRBV3-1 TGTGCCAGCAGCCACAGGGGAGGTGGCTACACCTTC CASSHRGGGYTF
few TRBD1 TRBJ2-7 TRBV6-5 TGTGCCAGCAGTTACTCGTACGGACAGGGACTCTCCGAGCAGTACTTC CASSYSYGQGLSEQYF
. TRBD2 TRBJ2-5 TRBV3-1 TGTGCCAGCAGCCAAGTTGGCGGGGGGGCTTGGGAGACCCAGTACTTC CASSQVGGGAWETQYF
. . TRBJ1-1 TRBV7-2 TGTGCCAGTCGTATTCGCCGAAGAGACACTGAAGCTTTCTTT CASRIRRRDTEAFF
. . TRBJ2-3 TRBV3-1 TGTGCCAGCAGCCAAGAACGGCCACCCAGGAGCACAGATACGCAGTATTTT CASSQERPPRSTDTQYF
. TRBD2 TRBJ2-3 TRBV7-2 TGTGCCAGCAGCTTATGGGGGACTAGAGACACAGATACGCAGTATTTT CASSLWGTRDTDTQYF
few TRBD1 TRBJ2-5 TRBV29-1 TGCAGCGTTGAAGAAAGAGGACAGGGACAAGAGACCCAGTACTTC CSVEERGQGQETQYF
many . TRBJ1-2 TRBV5-5 TGTGCCAGCAGCTTAGGGCAGGAGCTTCCTGGCTACACCTTC CASSLGQELPGYTF
few TRBD1 TRBJ1-1 TRBV5-1 TGCGCCAGCACGAAGGGGGCAGGGGAACCTGAAGCTTTCTTT CASTKGAGEPEAFF
. . TRBJ1-6 TRBV3-1 TGTGCCAGCAGCCAAGGGACAGACTATAATTCACCCCTCCACTTT CASSQGTDYNSPLHF
few TRBD1 TRBJ2-6 TRBV6-2/TRBV6-3 TGTGCCAGCAGTTACTACCGGGACAGGAGCTCTGGGGCCAACGTCCTGACTTTC CASSYYRDRSSGANVLTF
many TRBD2 TRBJ2-3 TRBV5-1 TGCGCCAGCAGCGTGATAGCGGGGGAGAGCACAGATACGCAGTATTTT CASSVIAGESTDTQYF
many TRBD1 TRBJ1-1 TRBV27 TGTGCCAGCACTCTGACAGGGGGAAACACTGAAGCTTTCTTT CASTLTGGNTEAFF
few . TRBJ2-4 TRBV14 TGTGCCAGCAGCCAAGATCAGGGACTAGCCAAAAACATTCAGTACTTC CASSQDQGLAKNIQYF
many . TRBJ2-7 TRBV5-1 TGCGCCAGCAGCGCAAACCTACAGGGCGAGCAGTACTTC CASSANLQGEQYF
. TRBD1 TRBJ2-7 TRBV7-9 TGTGCCAGCAGACCGGACCCGGGGACAGGGACCTACGAGCAGTACTTC CASRPDPGTGTYEQYF
. TRBD2 TRBJ2-3 TRBV5-1 TGCGCCAGCAGCTTGGCGGGGGGTTCGCAGTATTTT CASSLAGGSQYF
. . TRBJ2-6 TRBV5-4 TGTGCCAGCAGCTTGTATTTCCGGAGCTCTGGGGCCAACGTCCTGACTTTC CASSLYFRSSGANVLTF
. TRBD1 TRBJ1-2 TRBV12-3/TRBV12-4 TGTGCCAGCACCCCTCTTCCCGGGACAGAGCTTGGCTACACCTTC CASTPLPGTELGYTF
. . TRBJ2-5 TRBV15 TGTGCCACCAGGAACCGATCGGAGACCCAGTACTTC CATRNRSETQYF
. . TRBJ1-4 TRBV5-1 TGCGCCAGCAGCTTGTGGCCTACCGAAAAACTGTTTTTT CASSLWPTEKLFF
few . TRBJ1-5 TRBV18 TGTGCCACCTCCCAAGGTCCCGATCAGCCCCAGCATTTT CATSQGPDQPQHF
few . TRBJ2-5 TRBV6-1 TGTGCCAGCAGCCGCGGGGCTGAGGGGGAGACCCAGTACTTC CASSRGAEGETQYF
few TRBD2 TRBJ2-1 TRBV10-2 TGCGCCAGCCGACTAGCGTACAATGAGCAGTTCTTC CASRLAYNEQFF
many . TRBJ1-5 TRBV18 TGTGCCAGCTCAAGCGAACATAGCAATCAGCCCCAGCATTTT CASSSEHSNQPQHF
many . TRBJ1-1 TRBV12-3/TRBV12-4 TGTGCCAGCAGTCCGAGGGGATCTTGGACTGAAGCTTTCTTT CASSPRGSWTEAFF